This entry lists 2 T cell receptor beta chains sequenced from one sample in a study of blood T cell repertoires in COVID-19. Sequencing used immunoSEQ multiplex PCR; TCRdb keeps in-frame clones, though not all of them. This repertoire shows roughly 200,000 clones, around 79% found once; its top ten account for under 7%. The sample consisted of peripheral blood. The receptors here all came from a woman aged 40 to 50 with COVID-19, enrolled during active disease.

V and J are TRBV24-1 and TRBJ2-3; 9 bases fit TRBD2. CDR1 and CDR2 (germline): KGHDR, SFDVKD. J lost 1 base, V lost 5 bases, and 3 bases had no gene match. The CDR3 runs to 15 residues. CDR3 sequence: CATSAGGGGTDTQYF. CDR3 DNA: TGTGCCACCAGTGCCGGCGGGGGGGGCACAGATACGCAGTATTTT.

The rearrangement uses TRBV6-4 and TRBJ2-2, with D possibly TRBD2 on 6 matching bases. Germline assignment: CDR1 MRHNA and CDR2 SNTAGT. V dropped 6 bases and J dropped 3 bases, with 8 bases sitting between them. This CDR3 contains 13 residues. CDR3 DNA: TGTGCCAGCAGCAGGGAGGACACCGGGGAGCTGTTTTTT. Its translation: CASSREDTGELFF.